This T cell receptor (beta chain) was sequenced during a study of shared T cell receptors in the human thymus. V was pared by 8 bases and J by 0 bases, with 11 bases between. CDR3 size: 13 residues. From germline, CDR1 is SGHAT and CDR2 FQNNGV. Assay used: immunoSEQ multiplex PCR; TCRdb lists only in-frame clones, some missing. Of over 350,000 clones in the sample, approximately 95% are singletons; the top ten hold around 0.019%. The TCR originated in a human donor. This chain connects TRBV11-2 to TRBJ2-7, with D tentatively TRBD2 (6 bases). Sequencing was done on a sample of thymocytes. The CDR3 loop reads CASADYNSYEQYF. The CDR3 bases are TGTGCCAGCGCGGACTACAACTCCTACGAGCAGTACTTC.